This TCR beta chain was captured by sequencing in a study of CD8 T cells in ankylosing spondylitis. Regarding the study as a whole: Within peripheral blood, clones linked to disease were CD8+ and relatively rare. What seemed typical of ankylosing spondylitis blood was a TCR beta motif built from roughly 8 highly homologous variants.

Researchers built TCR beta libraries using quantitative 5'-RACE with molecular barcodes. TCRdb reanalysed the 5' RACE reads using MiXCR and keeps one entry per CDR3 protein. This sample has about 360,000 distinct CDR3 sequences, with about 14% found just once. Germline lookup yields CDR1 SGHVS and CDR2 FQNEAQ. The CDR3 contains 13 residues. The junction had 9 bases not matched to a gene; V was cut back by 5 bases and J by 9 bases. In its sample, this clonotype was seen a few times. Antigen specificity is unknown. Sequenced: blood, either unsorted or a sorted T cell fraction (not recorded which). This TCR came from a male donor with ankylosing spondylitis or in good health (not recorded which). The chain employs TRBV7-8 and TRBJ1-2; 7 positions agree with TRBD1. The CDR3 region is CASSLSGTESYTF. The DNA of the CDR3 is TGTGCCAGCAGCCTCTCCGGGACAGAAAGCTACACCTTC.